The rows below give T cell receptor beta chains drawn from one sample of a study of T cells expressing NK-cell markers. TCRdb reanalyzed the 5' RACE reads, giving one entry per CDR3 protein sequence and no DNA. The sample data list hundreds of thousands of distinct CDR3 sequences. Specimen: blood T cells: a sorted CD56 or NKG2C T cell subset, CD4+ or CD8+ T cells, or bulk PBMC T cells (not recorded which). The origin of the receptors is a woman aged 18 to 69 in good health. Each CDR3 is given with its conserved first and last residue.

v_call	j_call	cdr3_aa
TRBV20-1	TRBJ2-7	CSAPGSYGGGDEQYF
TRBV7-2	TRBJ2-3	CASSLGLAGALIDTQYF
TRBV19	TRBJ1-6	CASSSPTGTSNSPLHF
TRBV30	TRBJ2-7	CAWKTDRGYEQYF
TRBV5-4	TRBJ2-1	CASSPGTSGGNYNEQFF
TRBV14	TRBJ2-2	CASSQGGTIVPGELFF
TRBV7-6	TRBJ2-5	CASSLVGAETQYF
TRBV11-2	TRBJ2-7	CATPRWDVVAGSYEQYF
TRBV12-3/TRBV12-4	TRBJ1-3	CASSLGDGGNTIYF
TRBV7-2	TRBJ2-4	CASSATGNPNIQYF
TRBV5-4	TRBJ1-6	CASRLADSPLHF
TRBV7-2	TRBJ1-1	CASSPSGYANTEAFF
TRBV21-1	TRBJ2-3	CARATGVAGGADTQYF
TRBV12-3/TRBV12-4	TRBJ2-3	CASSRPGQGGPDTQYF
TRBV7-9	TRBJ2-7	CASSQKQGVGFYEQYF
TRBV7-2	TRBJ1-2	CASSSPGQFYGYTF
TRBV25-1	TRBJ2-2	CASSGYSGELFF
TRBV11-2	TRBJ1-2	CASSLQGADGYTF
TRBV7-3	TRBJ1-1	CASSFSHENTEAFF
TRBV4-2	TRBJ2-3	CASSQRSGTSGGASSDTQYF
TRBV20-1	TRBJ2-1	CSARLAGVRREQFF
TRBV11-1	TRBJ2-2	CASSLESSFRTPRGELFF
TRBV6-1	TRBJ2-3	CASTPSISTDTQYF
TRBV7-2	TRBJ1-2	CASSLFNIKEGYTF
TRBV7-3	TRBJ2-3	CASSTSGGGPDTQYF
TRBV15	TRBJ2-1	CATNPGDTYNEQFF
TRBV4-2	TRBJ2-2	CASSQDLGQGTEELFF
TRBV28	TRBJ2-4	CASSPGGGSAKNIQYF
TRBV6-1	TRBJ1-2	CASSERPGAYYGYTF
TRBV9	TRBJ2-1	CASSVGAGSSYNEQFF
TRBV11-2	TRBJ2-3	CASKWDGYSTDTQYF
TRBV28	TRBJ2-1	CASSSQGVSYNEQFF
TRBV10-3	TRBJ1-2	CAISESLAGLANYGYTF
TRBV27	TRBJ2-3	CASSFLTSTDTQYF
TRBV18	TRBJ2-1	CASSLPGHDEQFF